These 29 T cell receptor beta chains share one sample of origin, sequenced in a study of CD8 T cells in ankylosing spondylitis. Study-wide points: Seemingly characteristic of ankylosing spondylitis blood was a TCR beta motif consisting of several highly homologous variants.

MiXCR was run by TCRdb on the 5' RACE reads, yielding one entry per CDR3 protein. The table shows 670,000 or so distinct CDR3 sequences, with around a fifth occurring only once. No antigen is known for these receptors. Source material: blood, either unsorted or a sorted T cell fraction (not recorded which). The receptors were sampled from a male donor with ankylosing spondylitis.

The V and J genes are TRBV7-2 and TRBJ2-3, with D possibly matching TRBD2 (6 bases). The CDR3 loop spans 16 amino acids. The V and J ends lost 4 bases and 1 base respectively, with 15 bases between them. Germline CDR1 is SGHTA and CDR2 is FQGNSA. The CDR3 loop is CASSWVGGSGTDTQYF. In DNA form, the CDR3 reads TGTGCCAGCAGCTGGGTTGGGGGGAGTGGCACAGATACGCAGTATTTT.

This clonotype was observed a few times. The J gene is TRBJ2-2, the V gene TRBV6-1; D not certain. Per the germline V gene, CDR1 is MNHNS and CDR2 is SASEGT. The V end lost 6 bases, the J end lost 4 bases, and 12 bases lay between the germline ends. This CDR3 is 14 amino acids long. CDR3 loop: CASRQESGTGELFF. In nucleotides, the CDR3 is TGTGCCAGCAGGCAGGAGTCGGGCACCGGGGAGCTGTTTTTT.

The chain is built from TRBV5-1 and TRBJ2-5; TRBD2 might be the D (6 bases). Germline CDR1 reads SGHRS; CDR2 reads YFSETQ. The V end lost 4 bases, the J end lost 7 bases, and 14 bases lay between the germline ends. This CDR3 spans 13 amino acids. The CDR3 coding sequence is TGCGCCAGCAGCGGGGACTCCACGGGGACCCAGTACTTC. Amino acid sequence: CASSGDSTGTQYF.

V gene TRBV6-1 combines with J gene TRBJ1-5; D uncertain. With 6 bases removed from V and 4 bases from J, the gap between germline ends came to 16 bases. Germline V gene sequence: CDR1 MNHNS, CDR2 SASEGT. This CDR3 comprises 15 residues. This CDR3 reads CASSPMGSLNQPQHF. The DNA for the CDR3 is TGTGCCAGCAGCCCGATGGGTAGTCTAAATCAGCCCCAGCATTTT.

CDR3: CSAFDYGYTF. CDR3 DNA: TGCAGTGCTTTCGACTATGGCTACACCTTC. This chain uses TRBV20-1 with TRBJ1-2; D uncertain. The CDR3 is made up of 10 amino acids. The V gene's germline CDR1 is DFQATT and CDR2 SNEGSKA (reference sequence). V gave up 5 bases and J gave up 3 bases, with 4 bases separating them.

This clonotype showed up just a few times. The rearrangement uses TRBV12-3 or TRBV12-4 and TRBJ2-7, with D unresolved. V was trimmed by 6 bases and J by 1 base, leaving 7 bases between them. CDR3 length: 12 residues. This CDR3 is CASRAASYEQYF. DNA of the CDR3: TGTGCCAGCAGGGCCGCTTCCTACGAGCAGTACTTC.

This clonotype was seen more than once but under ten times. The CDR3 here is CASSLADRGYFVNEQFF. The CDR3 DNA reads TGTGCCAGCAGCTTAGCGGACAGGGGGTATTTTGTGAATGAGCAGTTCTTC. This chain joins TRBV7-9 and TRBJ2-1; 10 nucleotides line up with TRBD1. CDR1 and CDR2 (germline): SEHNR, FQNEAQ (reference sequence). The CDR3 consists of 17 residues. The ends lost 0 bases at V and 7 bases at J; junction bases unmatched: 9.

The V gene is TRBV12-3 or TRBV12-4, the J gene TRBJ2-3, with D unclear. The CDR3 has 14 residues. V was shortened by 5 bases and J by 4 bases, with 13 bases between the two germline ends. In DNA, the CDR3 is TGTGCCAGCAGTCCGAGAACCCGTGCAGATACGCAGTATTTT. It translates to CASSPRTRADTQYF.

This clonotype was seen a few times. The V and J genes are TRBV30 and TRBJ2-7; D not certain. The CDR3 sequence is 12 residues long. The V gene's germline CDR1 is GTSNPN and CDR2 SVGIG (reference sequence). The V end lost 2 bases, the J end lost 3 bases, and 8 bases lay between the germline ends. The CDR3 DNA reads TGTGCCTGGAGTCAAGCGAACTACGAGCAGTACTTC. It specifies CAWSQANYEQYF.

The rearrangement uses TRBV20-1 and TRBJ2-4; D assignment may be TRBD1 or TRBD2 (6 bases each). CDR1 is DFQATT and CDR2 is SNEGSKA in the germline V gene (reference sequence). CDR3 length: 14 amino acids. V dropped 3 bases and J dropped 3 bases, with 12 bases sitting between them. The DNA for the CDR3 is TGCAGTGCTAGTCAGGAGGGGGTCAAAAACATTCAGTACTTC. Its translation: CSASQEGVKNIQYF.

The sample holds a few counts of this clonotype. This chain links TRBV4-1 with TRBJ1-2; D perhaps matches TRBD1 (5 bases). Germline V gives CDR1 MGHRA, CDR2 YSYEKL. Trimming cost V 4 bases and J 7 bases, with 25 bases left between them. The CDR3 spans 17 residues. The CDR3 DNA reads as TGCGCCAGCAGCCCCCTGTTGGCAGGGAGCCTATTCCGTGGCTACACCTTC. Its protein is CASSPLLAGSLFRGYTF.

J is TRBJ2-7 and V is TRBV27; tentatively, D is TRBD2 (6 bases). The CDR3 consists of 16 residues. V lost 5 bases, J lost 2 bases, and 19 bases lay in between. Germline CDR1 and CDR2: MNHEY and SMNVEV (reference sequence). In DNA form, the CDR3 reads TGTGCCAGCAGTCCATCCTCGGGGGAACAAGCCTACGAGCAGTACTTC. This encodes CASSPSSGEQAYEQYF.

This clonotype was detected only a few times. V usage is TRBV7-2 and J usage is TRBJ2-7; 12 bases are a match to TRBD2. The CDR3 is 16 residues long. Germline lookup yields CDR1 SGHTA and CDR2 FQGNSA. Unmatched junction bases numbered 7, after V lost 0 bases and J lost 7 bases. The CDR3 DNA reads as TGTGCCAGCAGCTTAGCGGACGCTAGCGGGAGGGGGGAGCAGTACTTC. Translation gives CASSLADASGRGEQYF.

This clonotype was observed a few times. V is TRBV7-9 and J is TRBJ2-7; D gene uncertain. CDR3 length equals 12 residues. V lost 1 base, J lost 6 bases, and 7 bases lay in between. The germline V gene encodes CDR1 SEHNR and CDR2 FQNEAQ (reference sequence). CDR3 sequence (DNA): TGTGCCAGCAGCTTAGACAAGGTCGAGCAGTACTTC. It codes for CASSLDKVEQYF.

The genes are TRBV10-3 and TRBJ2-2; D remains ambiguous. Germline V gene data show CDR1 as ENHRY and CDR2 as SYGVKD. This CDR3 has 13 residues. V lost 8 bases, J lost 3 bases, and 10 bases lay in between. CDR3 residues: CAIGRIDTGELFF. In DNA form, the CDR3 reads TGTGCCATCGGTAGAATAGACACCGGGGAGCTGTTTTTT.

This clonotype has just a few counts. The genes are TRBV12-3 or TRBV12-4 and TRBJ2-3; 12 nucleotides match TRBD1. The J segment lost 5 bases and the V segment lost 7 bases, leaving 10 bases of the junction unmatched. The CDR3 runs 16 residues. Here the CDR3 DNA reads TGTGCCAGCACCCCTTTAGGGACAGGGGGCGTAGATACGCAGTATTTT. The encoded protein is CASTPLGTGGVDTQYF.

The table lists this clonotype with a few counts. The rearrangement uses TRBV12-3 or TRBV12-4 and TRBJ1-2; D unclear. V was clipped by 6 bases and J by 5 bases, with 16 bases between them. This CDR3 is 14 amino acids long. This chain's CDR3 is CASSMGVSSYGYTF. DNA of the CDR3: TGTGCCAGCAGCATGGGAGTTTCAAGTTATGGCTACACCTTC.

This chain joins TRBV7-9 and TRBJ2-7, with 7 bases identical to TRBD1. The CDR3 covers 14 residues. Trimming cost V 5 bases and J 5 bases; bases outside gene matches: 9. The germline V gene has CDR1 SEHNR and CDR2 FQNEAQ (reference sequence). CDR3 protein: CASSLGQADHEQYF. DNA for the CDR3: TGTGCCAGCAGCCTCGGACAGGCAGACCACGAGCAGTACTTC.

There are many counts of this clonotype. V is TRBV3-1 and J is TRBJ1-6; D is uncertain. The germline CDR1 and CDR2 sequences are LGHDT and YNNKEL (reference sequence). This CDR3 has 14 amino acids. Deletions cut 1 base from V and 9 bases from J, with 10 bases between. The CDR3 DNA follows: TGTGCCAGCAGCCAAGGCGTTGGCGGTTCACCCCTCCACTTT. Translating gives CASSQGVGGSPLHF. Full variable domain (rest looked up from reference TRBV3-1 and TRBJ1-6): DTAVSQTPKYLVTQMGNDKSIKCEQNLGHDTMYWYKQDSKKFLKIMFSYNNKELIINETVPNRFSPKSPDKAHLNLHINSLELGDSAVYFCASSQGVGGSPLHFGNGTRLTVT.

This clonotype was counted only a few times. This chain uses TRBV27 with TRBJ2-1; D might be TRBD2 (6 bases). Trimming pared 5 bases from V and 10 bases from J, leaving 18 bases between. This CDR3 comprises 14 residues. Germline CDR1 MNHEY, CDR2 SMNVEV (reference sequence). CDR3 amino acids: CASSPGDPRVEQFF. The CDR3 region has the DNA TGTGCCAGCAGTCCGGGGGACCCCCGGGTGGAGCAGTTCTTC.

The chain's CDR3 is CSARDLYGRGVQETQYF. As DNA, the CDR3 is TGCAGTGCTAGAGATCTTTATGGTCGGGGGGTCCAAGAGACCCAGTACTTC. The chain combines TRBV20-1 with TRBJ2-5; 7 nucleotides agree with TRBD2. The CDR3 contains 17 residues. Losses at the gene ends were 0 bases for V and 1 base for J; bases not matched to a gene: 11. Germline CDR1 and CDR2: DFQATT and SNEGSKA (reference sequence).

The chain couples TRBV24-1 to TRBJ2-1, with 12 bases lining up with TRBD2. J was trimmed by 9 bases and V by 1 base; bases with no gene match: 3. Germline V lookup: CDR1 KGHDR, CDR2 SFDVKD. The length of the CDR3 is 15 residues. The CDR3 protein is CATSDFGLAGSEQFF. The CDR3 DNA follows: TGTGCCACCAGTGATTTTGGACTAGCGGGATCTGAGCAGTTCTTC.

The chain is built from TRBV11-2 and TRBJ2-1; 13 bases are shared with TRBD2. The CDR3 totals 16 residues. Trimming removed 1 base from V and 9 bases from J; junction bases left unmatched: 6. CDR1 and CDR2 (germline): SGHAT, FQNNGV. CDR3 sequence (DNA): TGTGCCAGCAGCTTAGGGACTAGCGGGAGACGGGGTGAGCAGTTCTTC. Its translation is CASSLGTSGRRGEQFF.

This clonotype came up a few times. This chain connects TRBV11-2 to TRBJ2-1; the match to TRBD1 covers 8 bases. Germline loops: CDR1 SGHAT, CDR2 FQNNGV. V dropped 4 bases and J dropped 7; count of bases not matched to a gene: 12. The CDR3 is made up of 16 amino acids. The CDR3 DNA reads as TGTGCCAGCAGCTCAACGGGTCAGGGGGCGCGGAATGAGCAGTTCTTC. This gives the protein CASSSTGQGARNEQFF.

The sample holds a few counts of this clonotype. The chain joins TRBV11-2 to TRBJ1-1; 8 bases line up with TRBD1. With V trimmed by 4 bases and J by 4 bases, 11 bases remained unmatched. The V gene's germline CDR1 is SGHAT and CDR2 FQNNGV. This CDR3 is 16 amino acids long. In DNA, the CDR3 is TGTGCCAGCAGCTCCAAACAGGGGGTGTGGAGCACTGAAGCTTTCTTT. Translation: CASSSKQGVWSTEAFF.

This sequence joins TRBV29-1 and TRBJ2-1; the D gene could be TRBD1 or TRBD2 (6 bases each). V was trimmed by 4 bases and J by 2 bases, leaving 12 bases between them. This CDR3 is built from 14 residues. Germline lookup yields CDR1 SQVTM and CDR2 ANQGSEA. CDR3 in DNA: TGCAGCGTTGGGTGGGGGGCAGCCTACAATGAGCAGTTCTTC. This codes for CSVGWGAAYNEQFF.

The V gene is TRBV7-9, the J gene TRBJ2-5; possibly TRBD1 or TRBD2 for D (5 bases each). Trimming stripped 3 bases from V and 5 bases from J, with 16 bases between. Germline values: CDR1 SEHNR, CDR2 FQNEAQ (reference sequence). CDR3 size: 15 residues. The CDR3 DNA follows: TGTGCCAGCAGCTTGGTGGGGACCAAGTGGGAGACCCAGTACTTC. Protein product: CASSLVGTKWETQYF.

DNA of the CDR3: TGTGCCAGCAGCCAAGCCCTAAGGGGCTACACCTTC. Its translation is CASSQALRGYTF. This sequence joins TRBV3-1 and TRBJ1-2; D is unresolved. V was cut by 1 base and J by 8 bases, with 8 bases left in between. Germline loops: CDR1 LGHDT, CDR2 YNNKEL (reference sequence). The CDR3 is 12 residues long. Looking up the rest from reference TRBV3-1 and TRBJ1-2 gives the full variable domain: DTAVSQTPKYLVTQMGNDKSIKCEQNLGHDTMYWYKQDSKKFLKIMFSYNNKELIINETVPNRFSPKSPDKAHLNLHINSLELGDSAVYFCASSQALRGYTFGSGTRLTVV.

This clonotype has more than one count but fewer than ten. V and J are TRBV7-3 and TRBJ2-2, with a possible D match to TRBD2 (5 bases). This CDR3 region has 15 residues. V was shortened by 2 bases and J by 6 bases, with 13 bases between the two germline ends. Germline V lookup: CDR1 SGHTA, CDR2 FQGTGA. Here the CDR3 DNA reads TGTGCCAGCAGCTTAGAGGCTTTGGGAGCCGGGGAGCTGTTTTTT. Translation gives CASSLEALGAGELFF.